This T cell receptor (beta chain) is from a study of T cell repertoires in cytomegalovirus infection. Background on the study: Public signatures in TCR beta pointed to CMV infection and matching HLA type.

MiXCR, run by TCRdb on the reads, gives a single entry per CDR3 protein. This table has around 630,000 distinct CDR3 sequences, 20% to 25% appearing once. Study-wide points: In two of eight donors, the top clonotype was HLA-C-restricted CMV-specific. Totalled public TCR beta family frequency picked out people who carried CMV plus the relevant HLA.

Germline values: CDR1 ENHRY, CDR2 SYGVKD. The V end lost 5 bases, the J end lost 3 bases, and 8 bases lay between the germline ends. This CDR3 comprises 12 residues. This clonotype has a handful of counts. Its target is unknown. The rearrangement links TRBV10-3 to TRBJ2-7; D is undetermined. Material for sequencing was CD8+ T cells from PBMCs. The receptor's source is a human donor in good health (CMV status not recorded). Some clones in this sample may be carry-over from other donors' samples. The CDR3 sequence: CAISSGDYEQYF. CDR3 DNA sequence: TGTGCCATCAGTTCTGGAGACTACGAGCAGTACTTC.